Detailed here is one T cell receptor (beta chain). The CDR3 is 16 amino acids. V gave up 4 bases and J gave up 0 bases; unmatched junction bases: 3. Germline V gene sequence: CDR1 LGHNA, CDR2 YNFKEQ. The sample originates from a study of control samples from healthy donors and cancer patients. The repertoire was sequenced with immunoSEQ multiplex PCR; TCRdb's copy has only in-frame clones and lacks some. Of about 110,000 clones in the sample, roughly 90% were seen once. Sample: PBMCs. This sequence originates from a woman aged 60-75 years with lung cancer. This chain joins TRBV4-2 and TRBJ1-1, with 12 positions matching TRBD1. The CDR3 loop is CASSLGQGAVNTEAFF. As DNA, the CDR3 is TGTGCCAGCAGCCTGGGACAGGGGGCGGTGAACACTGAAGCTTTCTTT.